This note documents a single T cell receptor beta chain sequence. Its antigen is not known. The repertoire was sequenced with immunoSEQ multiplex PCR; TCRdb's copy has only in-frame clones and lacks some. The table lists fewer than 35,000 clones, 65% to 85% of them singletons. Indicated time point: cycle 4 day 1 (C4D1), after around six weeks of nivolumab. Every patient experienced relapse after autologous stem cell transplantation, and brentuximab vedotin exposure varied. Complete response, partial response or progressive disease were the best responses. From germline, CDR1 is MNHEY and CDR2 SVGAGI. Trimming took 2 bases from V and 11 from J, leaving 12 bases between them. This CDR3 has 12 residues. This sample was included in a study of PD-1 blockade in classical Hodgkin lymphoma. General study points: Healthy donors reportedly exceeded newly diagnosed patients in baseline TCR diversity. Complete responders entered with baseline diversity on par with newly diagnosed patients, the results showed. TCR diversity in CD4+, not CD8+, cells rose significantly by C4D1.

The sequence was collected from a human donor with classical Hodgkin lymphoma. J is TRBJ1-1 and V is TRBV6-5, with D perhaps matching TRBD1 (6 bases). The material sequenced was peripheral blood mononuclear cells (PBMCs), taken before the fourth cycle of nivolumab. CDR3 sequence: CASSYQGGRAFF. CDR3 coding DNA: TGTGCCAGCAGTTACCAAGGGGGACGGGCTTTCTTT.